The clone carrying this TCR beta chain showed up just a few times. What it binds is not known. Just one base apart from a much larger clone, this may be a read error. The source of the sample is a study of T-cell memory formation after mild COVID-19. Trimming took off 1 base at V and 5 bases at J, with 19 bases between the two ends. Germline V CDR1 and CDR2: SGHRS, YFSETQ. The CDR3 contains 16 residues. Study results and caveats: Memory cells collected pre-infection included some clones that later responded, suggesting cross-reactive memory joined.

TCRalpha and TCRbeta libraries used 5'RACE with constant-segment primers and UMIs. TCRdb re-called the 5' RACE reads through MiXCR, storing one row per CDR3 protein. The table lists around 310,000 distinct CDR3 sequences, approximately 14% of them singletons, with roughly a fifth in the top ten. The rearrangement uses TRBV5-1 and TRBJ2-7; D gene uncertain. Source material: PBMCs or a T cell subset sorted from them (not recorded which). The sequence came from a man younger than 35 who had mild COVID-19 (a few samples of this study predate the infection). Cell type and time point are not known. Written as DNA, the CDR3 is TGCGCCAGCAGCTTGTCGTCATTCGGCGAAGCCCACGAGCAGTACGTC. Translated: CASSLSSFGEAHEQYV.